The 14 T cell receptor beta chains presented below share a single source sample, sequenced in a study of cytomegalovirus exposure and HLA in healthy donors. PCR amplification relied on 60 Vbeta primers (plus 13 Jbeta primers). Sequenced by immunoSEQ multiplex PCR; TCRdb stores in-frame clones only, minus some. The sample has about 170,000 clones, roughly three quarters seen once. Material for sequencing was PBMCs. The receptors here all came from a woman aged 50 to 60 in good health and CMV-seronegative.

V gene TRBV30 combines with J gene TRBJ1-6, with 7 bases matching TRBD1. The ends lost 0 bases at V and 7 bases at J; junction bases unmatched: 9. The CDR3 sequence is 16 residues long. Looked up from germline, CDR1 is GTSNPN and CDR2 is SVGIG (reference sequence). The CDR3 nucleotides are TGTGCCTGGAGTGTCCGAGGGGGCAGGGGCAATTCACCCCTCCACTTT. It codes for CAWSVRGGRGNSPLHF.

The chain combines TRBV7-3 with TRBJ2-1, with 7 bases aligning to TRBD2. The CDR3 runs to 16 residues. Germline V gene sequence: CDR1 SGHTA, CDR2 FQGTGA. With 1 base clipped from V and 2 bases from J, the junction kept 5 bases outside the gene matches. The CDR3 sequence is CASSLKAGAPYNEQFF. The CDR3 DNA sequence: TGTGCCAGCAGCTTAAAGGCGGGAGCCCCCTACAATGAGCAGTTCTTC.

The chain is built from TRBV27 and TRBJ2-5, with a weak D call TRBD1 (5 bases). The J call may be faulty, since TRBJ2-7 better matches the DNA end. Germline-derived CDR1 and CDR2 are MNHEY and SMNVEV (reference sequence). CDR3 length equals 12 residues. Written as DNA, the CDR3 is TGTGCCAGCAGTATCACAGGTTACGAGCAGTACTTC. Protein: CASSITGYEQYF.

This chain links TRBV14 with TRBJ2-1; 8 nucleotides match TRBD1. The V gene end was trimmed by 4 bases and the J gene end by 7 bases; junction bases not matched to a gene: 9. Germline V gives CDR1 SGHDN, CDR2 FVKESK. CDR3 length: 15 amino acids. In DNA form, the CDR3 reads TGTGCCAGCAGCCCCCCGGGCAGGACAGGGAATGAGCAGTTCTTC. Residues: CASSPPGRTGNEQFF. Using reference TRBV14 and TRBJ2-1 for the parts outside the CDR3, the full variable domain is EAGVTQFPSHSVIEKGQTVTLRCDPISGHDNLYWYRRVMGKEIKFLLHFVKESKQDESGMPNNRFLAERTGGTYSTLKVQPAELEDSGVYFCASSPPGRTGNEQFFGPGTRLTVL.

This chain joins TRBV25-1 and TRBJ1-1, with TRBD1 matching 8 bases. CDR3 length: 17 residues. Trimming took 1 base from V and 1 from J; bases not matched to a gene: 8. Germline loops: CDR1 MGHDK, CDR2 SYGVNS. The CDR3 here is CASSEWADREGNTEAFF. The CDR3 bases are TGTGCCAGCAGTGAATGGGCGGACAGGGAGGGGAACACTGAAGCTTTCTTT.

The V and J genes are TRBV4-2 and TRBJ2-5, with D maybe TRBD2 (5 bases). The J call is doubtful: the DNA matches TRBJ2-7 better. This CDR3 contains 14 residues. Germline assignment: CDR1 LGHNA and CDR2 YNFKEQ. CDR3 sequence (DNA): TGTGCCAGCAGCCAAGACTGGGAGTCCTACGAGCAGTACTTC. The encoded protein is CASSQDWESYEQYF.

The rearrangement joins TRBV15 to TRBJ1-3, with D perhaps TRBD1 (6 bases). Germline values: CDR1 LNHNV, CDR2 YYDKDF (reference sequence). The CDR3 consists of 17 residues. V dropped 0 bases and J dropped 3 bases, with 15 bases sitting between them. In nucleotides, the CDR3 is TGTGCCACCAGCAGAGATCGAGGCAGGGGTGTTGGAAACACCATATATTTT. It yields the protein CATSRDRGRGVGNTIYF.

This chain uses TRBV18 with TRBJ2-5; 7 bases agree with TRBD2. The CDR3 spans 13 residues. The germline gives CDR1 KGHSH, CDR2 LQKENI. J gave up 5 bases and V 4 bases, and 4 bases lay outside the gene matches. Here the CDR3 DNA reads TGTGCCAGCTCACAGACGCGGGGGGAGACCCAGTACTTC. This gives the protein CASSQTRGETQYF.

Of note for this clone: The germline gene is not matched at one end of the junction; a read error may be the cause. The chain carries TRBV9 and TRBJ1-3; D is ambiguous. This CDR3 contains 13 residues. Per the germline V gene, CDR1 is SGDLS and CDR2 is YYNGEE. The CDR3 sequence is CASRGSEGSTIYF. Here the CDR3 DNA reads TGTGCCAGCAGGGGCAGCGAGGGAAGCACCATATATTTT.

This clone was observed many times. The CDR3 loop reads CASSFGTVNTEAFF. CDR3 in DNA: TGTGCCAGCAGCTTCGGGACAGTGAACACTGAAGCTTTCTTT. This chain joins TRBV5-6 and TRBJ1-1; the match to TRBD1 covers 7 bases. The CDR3 runs to 14 residues. In germline, CDR1 is SGHDT, CDR2 YYEEEE. Losses at the gene ends were 2 bases for V and 0 bases for J; bases not matched to a gene: 1.

The chain employs TRBV11-2 and TRBJ2-1, with a weak D call TRBD2 (5 bases). V was cut by 3 bases and J by 0 bases, with 15 bases left in between. CDR1 and CDR2 (germline): SGHAT, FQNNGV. This CDR3 is 17 amino acids long. The CDR3 region is CASSLRASLSSYNEQFF. CDR3 in DNA: TGTGCCAGCAGCTTGAGGGCATCGCTTAGCTCCTACAATGAGCAGTTCTTC. The full variable domain, completed using reference TRBV11-2 and TRBJ2-1, is EAGVAQSPRYKIIEKRQSVAFWCNPISGHATLYWYQQILGQGPKLLIQFQNNGVVDDSQLPKDRFSAERLKGVDSTLKIQPAKLEDSAVYLCASSLRASLSSYNEQFFGPGTRLTVL.

The chain carries TRBV15 and TRBJ1-5, with 12 bases lining up with TRBD1. V shed 0 bases, J shed 5 bases, and the junction held 14 bases outside the gene matches. The CDR3 length is 20 residues. In germline, CDR1 is LNHNV, CDR2 YYDKDF (reference sequence). The CDR3 region is CATSRDGRDRGRRWHQPQHF. The CDR3 DNA is TGTGCCACCAGCAGAGATGGCCGGGACAGGGGGCGTCGATGGCATCAGCCCCAGCATTTT.

This clone turned up a few times. This rearrangement joins TRBV5-1 to TRBJ2-2; TRBD1 matches at 7 bases. The CDR3 has 15 amino acids. The V and J ends lost 0 bases and 1 base, in that order; junction bases with no gene match: 0. CDR1 and CDR2 from the germline V gene are SGHRS and YFSETQ. For the CDR3, the DNA is TGCGCCAGCAGCTTGGGACAGGGGAACACCGGGGAGCTGTTTTTT. Translating gives CASSLGQGNTGELFF.

The chain recombines TRBV18 with TRBJ2-5, with D possibly TRBD1 on 6 matching bases. TRBJ2-7 matches the DNA end more closely, so the J call is doubtful. CDR1 and CDR2 from the germline V gene are KGHSH and LQKENI. The CDR3 totals 12 residues. CDR3 DNA: TGTGCCAGCTCACAGGACAGATACGAGCAGTACTTC. This gives the protein CASSQDRYEQYF.